The 29 T cell receptor beta chains given below trace back to one sample, sequenced in a study of blood T cell repertoires in COVID-19. Libraries were prepared by immunoSEQ multiplex PCR; TCRdb keeps only in-frame clonotypes and omits some of them. The sample holds about 300,000 clones, more than 75% seen once. The sequencing input was PBMCs or T cells enriched from blood (not recorded which). The receptors here all came from a man aged 25-40 years who had recovered from COVID-19.

The chain has TRBV15 and TRBJ2-1; the D is unclear. Trimming took 8 bases from V and 6 from J, leaving 17 bases between them. CDR3 length: 14 residues. CDR1 LNHNV and CDR2 YYDKDF come from the germline V gene (reference sequence). CDR3 loop: CATRSAESGNEQFF. In DNA, the CDR3 is TGTGCCACCCGCTCGGCGGAGTCCGGCAATGAGCAGTTCTTC.

The chain couples TRBV5-4 to TRBJ2-7; D perhaps matches TRBD1 (5 bases). V was pared by 0 bases and J by 5 bases, with 12 bases between. This CDR3 has 14 residues. The germline gives CDR1 SGHNT, CDR2 YYREEE (reference sequence). In DNA form, the CDR3 reads TGTGCCAGCAGCTTGGGTATTTCAGGGAACGAGCAGTACTTC. It encodes CASSLGISGNEQYF.

This chain connects TRBV7-2 to TRBJ1-5; tentatively, D is TRBD1 (6 bases). Per the germline V gene, CDR1 is SGHTA and CDR2 is FQGNSA. V was pared by 1 base and J by 3 bases, with 10 bases between. The CDR3 loop spans 15 amino acids. The CDR3 DNA reads as TGTGCCAGCAGCTTAGGGGGGCGGCCCAATCAGCCCCAGCATTTT. This sequence encodes CASSLGGRPNQPQHF.

This chain connects TRBV19 to TRBJ1-2, with a possible D match to TRBD1 (5 bases). The length of the CDR3 is 16 residues. CDR1 and CDR2 (germline): LNHDA, SQIVND (reference sequence). Trimming stripped 2 bases from V and 8 bases from J, with 21 bases between. The CDR3 region is CASSIPLGKGPEGYTF. The CDR3 nucleotides are TGTGCCAGTAGTATACCCCTGGGGAAGGGGCCAGAGGGCTACACCTTC.

The rearrangement joins TRBV9 to TRBJ2-2; 10 nucleotides agree with TRBD1. J lost 4 bases, V lost 0 bases, and 3 bases had no gene match. The CDR3 is 16 residues long. Germline loops: CDR1 SGDLS, CDR2 YYNGEE. The CDR3 DNA reads as TGTGCCAGCAGCGTAGGGACAGGGGGTCCCACCGGGGAGCTGTTTTTT. It is translated as CASSVGTGGPTGELFF. Full variable domain (remainder filled in from reference TRBV9 and TRBJ2-2): DSGVTQTPKHLITATGQRVTLRCSPRSGDLSVYWYQQSLDQGLQFLIQYYNGEERAKGNILERFSAQQFPDLHSELNLSSLELGDSALYFCASSVGTGGPTGELFFGEGSRLTVL.

The CDR3 loop reads CSVNRWETQYF. CDR3 coding DNA: TGCAGTGTCAACAGGTGGGAGACCCAGTACTTC. The rearrangement links TRBV20-1 to TRBJ2-5, with D maybe TRBD1 (5 bases). Trimming took off 7 bases at V and 5 bases at J, with 11 bases between the two ends. Germline loops: CDR1 DFQATT, CDR2 SNEGSKA (reference sequence). The CDR3 sequence is 11 residues long.

The chain has TRBV7-9 and TRBJ2-2; 8 bases line up with TRBD1. This CDR3 comprises 17 residues. Unmatched junction bases numbered 11, after V lost 8 bases and J lost 0 bases. Per germline, CDR1 SEHNR and CDR2 FQNEAQ (reference sequence). CDR3 nucleotide sequence: TGTGCCAGCCCCCTCGTTCACAGGGGGTCGAACACCGGGGAGCTGTTTTTT. It codes for CASPLVHRGSNTGELFF. Based on the CDR3 plus reference TRBV7-9 and TRBJ2-2, the full variable domain is DTGVSQNPRHKITKRGQNVTFRCDPISEHNRLYWYRQTLGQGPEFLTYFQNEAQLEKSRLLSDRFSAERPKGSFSTLEIQRTEQGDSAMYLCASPLVHRGSNTGELFFGEGSRLTVL.

The chain combines TRBV7-2 with TRBJ2-7; 8 positions match TRBD1. With 2 bases clipped from V and 0 bases from J, the junction kept 9 bases outside the gene matches. From germline, CDR1 is SGHTA and CDR2 FQGNSA. The CDR3 covers 17 residues. CDR3 nucleotide sequence: TGTGCCAGCAGCTTACCAGCTCAGGGGGCGCCCTCCTACGAGCAGTACTTC. Translated, it gives CASSLPAQGAPSYEQYF.

The rearrangement links TRBV30 to TRBJ2-7, with D possibly matching TRBD2 (5 bases). CDR1 GTSNPN and CDR2 SVGIG come from the germline V gene (reference sequence). This CDR3 has 14 amino acids. The V gene lost 5 bases and the J gene lost 6 bases, with 20 bases spanning the gap. The CDR3 DNA reads TGTGCCTGGGACCCGGTAAGGACTCTGGCCGAGCAGTACTTC. It encodes CAWDPVRTLAEQYF.

The chain is built from TRBV5-1 and TRBJ1-2, with 10 bases fitting TRBD1. This CDR3 is 16 amino acids long. CDR1 SGHRS and CDR2 YFSETQ come from the germline V gene. J was trimmed by 5 bases and V by 3 bases; bases with no gene match: 10. The CDR3 sequence: CASSSTTGQGYYGYTF. CDR3 bases: TGCGCCAGCAGCTCGACTACGGGACAGGGGTATTATGGCTACACCTTC.

V usage is TRBV5-4 and J usage is TRBJ2-2; 7 positions agree with TRBD1. With V trimmed by 3 bases and J by 10 bases, 3 bases remained unmatched. Germline loops: CDR1 SGHNT, CDR2 YYREEE (reference sequence). CDR3 length: 12 amino acids. CDR3: CASSSGQMELFF. The CDR3 nucleotides are TGTGCCAGCAGCTCGGGACAGATGGAGCTGTTTTTT.

This chain joins TRBV5-1 and TRBJ2-1, with 10 bases lining up with TRBD2. CDR3 length: 15 residues. Trimming removed 2 bases from V and 8 bases from J; junction bases left unmatched: 7. In germline, CDR1 is SGHRS, CDR2 YFSETQ. Written as DNA, the CDR3 is TGCGCCAGCAGCTTTAGCGGGAGGTATAGTGATGAGCAGTTCTTC. It codes for CASSFSGRYSDEQFF.

The V gene is TRBV19, the J gene TRBJ2-1, with TRBD2 identical over 7 bases. Germline V lookup: CDR1 LNHDA, CDR2 SQIVND (reference sequence). V gave up 1 base and J gave up 3 bases; unmatched junction bases: 6. The length of the CDR3 is 16 residues. CDR3 in DNA: TGTGCCAGTAGTATAGCGGCGCTAGCGGTCTACAATGAGCAGTTCTTC. Translated: CASSIAALAVYNEQFF.

This clone has only one observation. V and J are TRBV10-1 and TRBJ2-5; D unclear. The CDR3 length is 15 residues. Germline V lookup: CDR1 WNHNN, CDR2 SYGVQD (reference sequence). Trimming removed 3 bases from V and 2 bases from J, with 13 bases in between. For the CDR3, the DNA is TGCGCCAGCAGTGATGACCTGGGCAGACAAGAGACCCAGTACTTC. Translated: CASSDDLGRQETQYF.

The gene calls are TRBV10-2 and TRBJ1-2; 7 bases align to TRBD1. Looked up from germline, CDR1 is WSHSY and CDR2 is SAAADI. The CDR3 runs 12 residues. The V and J ends lost 7 bases and 3 bases, in that order; junction bases with no gene match: 2. This chain's CDR3 is CASKGTDYGYTF. In nucleotides, the CDR3 is TGCGCCAGCAAGGGGACAGACTATGGCTACACCTTC.

The J gene is TRBJ2-6, the V gene TRBV9; D perhaps matches TRBD2 (6 bases). This CDR3 is built from 16 residues. V was trimmed by 0 bases and J by 2 bases, leaving 9 bases between them. The germline V gene has CDR1 SGDLS and CDR2 YYNGEE. This CDR3 reads CASSVASGAGANVLTF. The CDR3 DNA is TGTGCCAGCAGCGTAGCTTCGGGGGCTGGGGCCAACGTCCTGACTTTC.

The V gene is TRBV19, the J gene TRBJ2-7; TRBD2 aligns across 8 bases. V lost 7 bases to trimming and J lost 3 bases; unmatched junction nucleotides: 14. The germline V gene encodes CDR1 LNHDA and CDR2 SQIVND (reference sequence). CDR3 length: 16 amino acids. CDR3 coding DNA: TGTGCCAGTACCACCAACCCCGGGGGGGCGGTCTACGAGCAGTACTTC. It codes for CASTTNPGGAVYEQYF.

J is TRBJ1-4 and V is TRBV2; no clear D. Between the trimmed V and J ends, which lost 3 bases and 6 bases, there was a span of 14 bases. CDR3 size: 15 residues. CDR1 and CDR2 from the germline V gene are SNHLY and FYNNEI. The CDR3 protein is CASSDSTVLHEKLFF. In nucleotides, the CDR3 is TGTGCCAGCAGTGATTCAACAGTCCTTCATGAAAAACTGTTTTTT.

V usage is TRBV11-3 and J usage is TRBJ1-2; 9 nucleotides line up with TRBD1. The CDR3 loop spans 15 amino acids. The germline V gene encodes CDR1 SGHNT and CDR2 YENEEA. Unmatched junction bases numbered 4, after V lost 4 bases and J lost 1 base. The CDR3 protein is CASSYGQGLNYGYTF. CDR3 bases: TGTGCCAGCAGCTACGGACAGGGGCTTAACTATGGCTACACCTTC.

The chain joins TRBV2 to TRBJ2-5; 10 positions agree with TRBD2. Germline V gives CDR1 SNHLY, CDR2 FYNNEI. The CDR3 has 14 amino acids. The V segment lost 5 bases and the J segment 1 base; nucleotides outside the gene matches: 1. The CDR3 region is CASSQRGGQETQYF. The CDR3 DNA sequence: TGTGCCAGCAGTCAGCGGGGGGGCCAAGAGACCCAGTACTTC.

The chain employs TRBV3-1 (or the pseudogene TRBV3-2) and TRBJ1-5; no clear D gene. The germline CDR1 and CDR2 sequences are LGHDT and YNNKEL (reference sequence). CDR3 length: 15 residues. The ends were cut back, 3 bases at V and 2 bases at J, with 11 bases in the middle. CDR3 DNA: TGTGCCAGCAGCCATTCCTACGGTGGCAATCAGCCCCAGCATTTT. Its protein is CASSHSYGGNQPQHF.

This chain links TRBV6-4 with TRBJ2-1; TRBD2 might be the D (5 bases). The CDR3 consists of 14 residues. The germline V gene encodes CDR1 MRHNA and CDR2 SNTAGT. V lost 3 bases and J 8 bases, leaving 14 bases between the germline ends. In DNA form, the CDR3 reads TGTGCCAGCAGTGATTATCCTAGCTCTCATGAGCAGTTCTTC. This gives the protein CASSDYPSSHEQFF.

V usage is TRBV15 and J usage is TRBJ1-3; a possible D gene is TRBD1 (6 bases). This CDR3 is built from 16 residues. Germline V gives CDR1 LNHNV, CDR2 YYDKDF (reference sequence). Trimming cost V 3 bases and J 2 bases, with 14 bases left between them. The DNA for the CDR3 is TGTGCCACCAGCAGGGGGGCCGGGCGGACTGGAAACACCATATATTTT. Translating gives CATSRGAGRTGNTIYF.

The CDR3 sequence is CASSDHTNTGELFF. DNA for the CDR3: TGTGCCAGCAGTGACCACACGAACACCGGGGAGCTGTTTTTT. The genes are TRBV6-1 and TRBJ2-2; D uncertain. This CDR3 comprises 14 residues. Trimming shortened V by 3 bases and J by 0 bases, and 5 bases separated the two germline ends. Looked up from germline, CDR1 is MNHNS and CDR2 is SASEGT.

The rearrangement links TRBV5-1 to TRBJ2-7, with D possibly TRBD1 on 6 matching bases. The germline V and J ends were trimmed by 2 bases and 4 bases, with 10 bases remaining between them. The CDR3 has 13 amino acids. The V gene's germline CDR1 is SGHRS and CDR2 YFSETQ. The CDR3, as DNA: TGCGCCAGCAGCTTTGGGGGCGGGTACGAGCAGTACTTC. This translates into CASSFGGGYEQYF. Together with reference TRBV5-1 and TRBJ2-7, the CDR3 gives the full variable domain: KAGVTQTPRYLIKTRGQQVTLSCSPISGHRSVSWYQQTPGQGLQFLFEYFSETQRNKGNFPGRFSGRQFSNSRSEMNVSTLELGDSALYLCASSFGGGYEQYFGPGTRLTVT.

The V gene is TRBV3-1 (or the pseudogene TRBV3-2), the J gene TRBJ2-7; weak D call: TRBD2 (6 bases). Looked up from germline, CDR1 is LGHDT and CDR2 is YNNKEL (reference sequence). Trimming pared 1 base from V and 3 bases from J, leaving 10 bases between. The CDR3 runs to 14 residues. In DNA form, the CDR3 reads TGTGCCAGCAGCCAAGCGGGACTCCGCTACGAGCAGTACTTC. Protein: CASSQAGLRYEQYF.

The chain combines TRBV6-5 with TRBJ1-1; 9 bases match TRBD1. The CDR3 loop spans 16 amino acids. The germline V gene encodes CDR1 MNHEY and CDR2 SVGAGI. Germline trimming cut 2 bases from V and 6 bases from J; bases unmatched to any gene: 10. CDR3 sequence (DNA): TGTGCCAGCAGTTACGACAGGGGGTCATTGATGTCTGAAGCTTTCTTT. This encodes CASSYDRGSLMSEAFF.

The chain combines TRBV28 with TRBJ1-1; the D is unclear. V was shortened by 4 bases and J by 1 base, with 7 bases between the two germline ends. The CDR3 runs 13 residues. The V gene's germline CDR1 is MDHEN and CDR2 SYDVKM. The CDR3 DNA sequence: TGTGCCAGCAGTTATAGCTCGAACACTGAAGCTTTCTTT. Translation: CASSYSSNTEAFF. Using reference TRBV28 and TRBJ1-1 for the parts outside the CDR3, the full variable domain is DVKVTQSSRYLVKRTGEKVFLECVQDMDHENMFWYRQDPGLGLRLIYFSYDVKMKEKGDIPEGYSVSREKKERFSLILESASTNQTSMYLCASSYSSNTEAFFGQGTRLTVV.

The V gene is TRBV12-5, the J gene TRBJ1-3; D is undetermined. CDR1 is LGHNT and CDR2 is FRNRAP in the germline V gene. The V and J ends lost 6 bases and 1 base respectively, with 13 bases between them. The CDR3 contains 15 residues. The CDR3 bases are TGTGCTAGTGGCCTTAGTGTTTGGTCTGGAAACACCATATATTTT. Protein sequence: CASGLSVWSGNTIYF. Based on the CDR3 plus reference TRBV12-5 and TRBJ1-3, the full variable domain is DARVTQTPRHKVTEMGQEVTMRCQPILGHNTVFWYRQTMMQGLELLAYFRNRAPLDDSGMPKDRFSAEMPDATLATLKIQPSEPRDSAVYFCASGLSVWSGNTIYFGEGSWLTVV.